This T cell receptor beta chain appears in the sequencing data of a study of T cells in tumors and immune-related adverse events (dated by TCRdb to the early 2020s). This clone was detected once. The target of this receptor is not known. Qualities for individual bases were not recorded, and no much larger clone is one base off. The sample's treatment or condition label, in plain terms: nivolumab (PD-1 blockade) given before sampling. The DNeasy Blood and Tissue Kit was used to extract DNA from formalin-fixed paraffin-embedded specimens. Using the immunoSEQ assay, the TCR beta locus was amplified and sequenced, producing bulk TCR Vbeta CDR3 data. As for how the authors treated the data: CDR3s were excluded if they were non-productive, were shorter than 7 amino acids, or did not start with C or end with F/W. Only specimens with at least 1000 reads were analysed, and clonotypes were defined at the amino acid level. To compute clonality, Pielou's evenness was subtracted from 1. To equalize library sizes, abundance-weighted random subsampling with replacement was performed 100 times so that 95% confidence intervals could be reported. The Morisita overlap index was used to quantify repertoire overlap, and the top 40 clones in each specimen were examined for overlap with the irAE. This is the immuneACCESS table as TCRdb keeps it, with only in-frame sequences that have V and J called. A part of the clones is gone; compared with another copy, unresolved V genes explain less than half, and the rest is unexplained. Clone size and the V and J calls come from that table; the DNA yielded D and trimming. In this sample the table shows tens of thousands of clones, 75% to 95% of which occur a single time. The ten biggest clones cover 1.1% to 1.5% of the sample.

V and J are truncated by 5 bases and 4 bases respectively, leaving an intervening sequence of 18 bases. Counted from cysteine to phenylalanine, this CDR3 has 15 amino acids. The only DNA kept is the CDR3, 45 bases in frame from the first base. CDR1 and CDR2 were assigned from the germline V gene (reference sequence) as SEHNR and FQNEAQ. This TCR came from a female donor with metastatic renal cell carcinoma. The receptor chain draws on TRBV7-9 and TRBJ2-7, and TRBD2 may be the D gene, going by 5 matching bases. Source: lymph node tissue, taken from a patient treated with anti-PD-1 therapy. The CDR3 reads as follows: CASSSEGLHRYEQYF. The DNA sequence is TGTGCCAGCAGCAGCGAAGGACTGCACCGATACGAGCAGTACTTC.